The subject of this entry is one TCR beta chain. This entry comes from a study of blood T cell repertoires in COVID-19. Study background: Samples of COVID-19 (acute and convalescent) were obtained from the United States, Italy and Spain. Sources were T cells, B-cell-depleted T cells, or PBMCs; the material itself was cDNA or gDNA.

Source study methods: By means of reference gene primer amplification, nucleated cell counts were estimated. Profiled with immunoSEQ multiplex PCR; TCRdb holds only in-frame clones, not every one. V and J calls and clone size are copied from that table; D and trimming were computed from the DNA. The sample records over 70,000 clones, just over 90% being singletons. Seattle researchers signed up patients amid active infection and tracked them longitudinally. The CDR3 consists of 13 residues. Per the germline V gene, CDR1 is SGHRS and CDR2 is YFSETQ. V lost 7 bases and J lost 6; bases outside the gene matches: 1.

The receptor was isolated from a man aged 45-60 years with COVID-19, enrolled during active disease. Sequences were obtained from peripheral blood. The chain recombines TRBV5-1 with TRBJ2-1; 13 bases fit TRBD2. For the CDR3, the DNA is TGCGCCAGCTGGACTAGCGGGAGCAATGAGCAGTTCTTC. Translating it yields CASWTSGSNEQFF.